The clone carrying this T cell receptor (beta chain) has only a few counts. Its antigen is as yet unknown. Germline CDR1 SGHDT, CDR2 YYEEEE. After removal of 4 bases from V and 8 bases from J, the junction contained 5 bases not matched to a gene. The length of the CDR3 is 13 residues. The entry originates in a study of cytomegalovirus exposure and HLA in healthy donors. This PCR relied on a set of 60 Vbeta primers and 13 Jbeta primers. Method: immunoSEQ multiplex PCR; TCRdb's copy keeps in-frame clones and lacks some. The sample consists of roughly 160,000 clones, 80% to 90% of them appearing once. Study-wide results and caveats: While the bulk of TCR sequences proved rare, some public TCRs turned up in many donors. Later analysis identified a missense DCLRE1C variant that was linked to TCR beta V- and J-gene trimming.

The chain has TRBV5-6 and TRBJ1-4; the match to TRBD1 covers 7 bases. The receptor's source is a man younger than 35 in good health and CMV-seropositive. Sample: PBMCs. This CDR3 reads CASSKTGREKLFF. The CDR3 DNA sequence: TGTGCCAGCAGCAAGACAGGGAGAGAAAAACTGTTTTTT.